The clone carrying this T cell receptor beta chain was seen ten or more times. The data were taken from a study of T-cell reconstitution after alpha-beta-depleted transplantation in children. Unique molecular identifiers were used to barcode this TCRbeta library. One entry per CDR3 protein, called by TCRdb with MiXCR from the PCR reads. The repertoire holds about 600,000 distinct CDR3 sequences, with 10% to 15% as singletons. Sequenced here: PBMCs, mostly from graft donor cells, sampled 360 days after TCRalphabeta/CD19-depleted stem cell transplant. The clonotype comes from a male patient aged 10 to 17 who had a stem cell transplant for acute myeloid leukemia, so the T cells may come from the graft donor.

CDR3 in amino acids: CASSPGTSSVEQYF. The CDR3 coding sequence is TGTGCCAGCAGCCCCGGGACTAGCTCGGTCGAGCAGTACTTC. This rearrangement joins TRBV7-2 to TRBJ2-7, with TRBD2 matching over 9 bases. Looked up from germline, CDR1 is SGHTA and CDR2 is FQGNSA. The trim removed 5 bases at V and 6 bases at J, leaving 8 bases unmatched. The CDR3 runs 14 residues.